These 30 T cell receptor beta chains were all obtained from the same sample, sequenced in a study of cytomegalovirus exposure and HLA in healthy donors. PCR used 60 Vbeta primers and 13 Jbeta primers. Some clones are missing from TCRdb's copy, which holds only in-frame ones; the method was immunoSEQ multiplex PCR. This sample has approximately 210,000 clones; roughly 82% occur once, and the top ten carry 5.5% to 7.5%. The source material was PBMCs. These receptors all come from a man aged 35 to 55 in good health and CMV-seropositive.

In this sample, this clone turned up once. V usage is TRBV5-1 and J usage is TRBJ1-5; the D is unclear. This CDR3 spans 17 amino acids. Germline V gives CDR1 SGHRS, CDR2 YFSETQ. Trimming stripped 1 base from V and 0 bases from J, with 14 bases between. CDR3 sequence: CASSLRPLDLSNQPQHF. CDR3 DNA: TGCGCCAGCAGCTTGAGGCCACTAGATCTTAGCAATCAGCCCCAGCATTTT.

The chain uses TRBV2 and TRBJ2-7; D perhaps matches TRBD1 (5 bases). Germline V gene sequence: CDR1 SNHLY, CDR2 FYNNEI. Trimming took 5 bases from V and 6 from J, leaving 17 bases between them. This CDR3 has 14 residues. CDR3 protein: CASSIATDFGEQYV. The CDR3 nucleotides are TGTGCCAGCAGTATTGCGACAGACTTCGGCGAGCAGTACGTC.

The chain is built from TRBV9 and TRBJ2-2; 10 bases are a match to TRBD1. The germline CDR1 and CDR2 sequences are SGDLS and YYNGEE. The V and J ends lost 4 bases and 2 bases, in that order; junction bases with no gene match: 14. CDR3 length: 19 residues. Written as DNA, the CDR3 is TGTGCCAGCAGCCCGCGCTCAGGGACAGGGGTCCTAAACACCGGGGAGCTGTTTTTT. Translating it yields CASSPRSGTGVLNTGELFF.

The chain carries TRBV4-1 and TRBJ1-3; the match to TRBD1 covers 10 bases. Germline CDR1 reads MGHRA; CDR2 reads YSYEKL. The CDR3 is 13 residues long. V was pared by 4 bases and J by 13 bases, with 7 bases of the junction left unmatched. The CDR3 sequence: CASSRTGTGAIYF. CDR3 nucleotides: TGCGCCAGCAGCCGCACAGGGACAGGGGCGATATATTTT.

The chain employs TRBV7-2 and TRBJ2-2; TRBD2 matches at 13 bases. J lost 6 bases, V lost 6 bases, and 10 bases had no gene match. The germline V gene has CDR1 SGHTA and CDR2 FQGNSA. The CDR3 covers 17 residues. CDR3 DNA sequence: TGTGCCAGCAGAGCCGGGACTAGCGGGATCGGGGCCGGGGAGCTGTTTTTT. Translated: CASRAGTSGIGAGELFF.

CDR3 residues: CASSALGTSGRNEQFF. The CDR3 DNA reads TGTGCCAGCAGCGCACTGGGGACTAGCGGAAGGAATGAGCAGTTCTTC. The chain links TRBV9 to TRBJ2-1; 11 bases align to TRBD2. This CDR3 is 16 amino acids long. Germline-derived CDR1 and CDR2 are SGDLS and YYNGEE. Trimming removed 3 bases from V and 7 bases from J; junction bases left unmatched: 9.

This rearrangement joins TRBV18 to TRBJ2-2, with D uncertain. CDR1 is KGHSH, CDR2 LQKENI, per germline. The ends were cut back, 3 bases at V and 1 base at J, with 3 bases in the middle. CDR3 length: 13 amino acids. Written as DNA, the CDR3 is TGTGCCAGCTCACCCAGGAACACCGGGGAGCTGTTTTTT. This gives the protein CASSPRNTGELFF.

The rearrangement uses TRBV11-2 and TRBJ2-1; 10 nucleotides line up with TRBD2. Germline V lookup: CDR1 SGHAT, CDR2 FQNNGV. V was pared by 6 bases and J by 4 bases, with 18 bases of the junction left unmatched. The CDR3 has 19 amino acids. CDR3 sequence (DNA): TGTGCCAGCAGGAAAAAAGCGGGAGGGTCCCCTCCCGTTTACAATGAGCAGTTCTTC. Its protein is CASRKKAGGSPPVYNEQFF.

This clone has just a few counts. The chain has TRBV27 and TRBJ1-6; D is possibly TRBD1 (6 bases). CDR1 is MNHEY, CDR2 SMNVEV, per germline (reference sequence). Trimming took 6 bases from V and 9 from J, leaving 18 bases between them. The CDR3 spans 15 residues. The CDR3 nucleotides are TGTGCCAGCAGCCCACAGGGAATGGTGGCTTCACCCCTCCACTTT. It specifies CASSPQGMVASPLHF.

The chain uses TRBV5-1 and TRBJ2-6, with TRBD1 matching over 7 bases. V shed 3 bases, J shed 2 bases, and the junction held 2 bases outside the gene matches. This CDR3 has 15 amino acids. Germline V lookup: CDR1 SGHRS, CDR2 YFSETQ. The CDR3 loop is CASSSGTAGANVLTF. DNA for the CDR3: TGCGCCAGCAGCTCCGGGACAGCTGGGGCCAACGTCCTGACTTTC.

The chain recombines TRBV6-5 with TRBJ2-3; 10 positions agree with TRBD2. The junction had 1 base not matched to a gene; V was cut back by 0 bases and J by 1 base. This CDR3 spans 16 amino acids. Per germline, CDR1 MNHEY and CDR2 SVGAGI. CDR3 sequence: CASSYSLAGGTDTQYF. As DNA, the CDR3 is TGTGCCAGCAGTTACTCCCTAGCGGGAGGCACAGATACGCAGTATTTT.

This chain links TRBV13 with TRBJ2-2; 7 nucleotides match TRBD2. The V and J ends lost 3 bases and 2 bases, in that order; junction bases with no gene match: 3. The CDR3 loop spans 15 amino acids. In germline, CDR1 is PRHDT, CDR2 FYEKMQ (reference sequence). The CDR3 protein is CASSFAGENTGELFF. CDR3 nucleotides: TGTGCCAGCAGCTTTGCGGGAGAAAACACCGGGGAGCTGTTTTTT.

The gene calls are TRBV29-1 and TRBJ2-1; perhaps TRBD2 as D (6 bases). Deletions cut 6 bases from V and 4 bases from J, with 10 bases between. Germline V gene sequence: CDR1 SQVTM, CDR2 ANQGSEA. This CDR3 is 12 amino acids long. CDR3: CSVVGLYNEQFF. The CDR3 nucleotides are TGCAGCGTCGTGGGACTTTACAATGAGCAGTTCTTC.

J is TRBJ2-5 and V is TRBV7-9; D is perhaps TRBD1 (5 bases). This CDR3 spans 13 amino acids. V was pared by 6 bases and J by 1 base, with 9 bases between. The V gene's germline CDR1 is SEHNR and CDR2 FQNEAQ (reference sequence). CDR3 sequence: CASSQTAQETQYF. The CDR3 DNA reads as TGTGCCAGCAGTCAGACAGCCCAAGAGACCCAGTACTTC.

This chain uses TRBV9 with TRBJ2-2, with 7 positions matching TRBD1. J gave up 4 bases and V 6 bases, and 6 bases lay outside the gene matches. This CDR3 comprises 14 residues. CDR1 and CDR2 (germline): SGDLS, YYNGEE. CDR3 bases: TGTGCCAGCACCCCGGGACAGTTCACCGGGGAGCTGTTTTTT. The encoded protein is CASTPGQFTGELFF. Using reference TRBV9 and TRBJ2-2 for the parts outside the CDR3, the full variable domain is DSGVTQTPKHLITATGQRVTLRCSPRSGDLSVYWYQQSLDQGLQFLIQYYNGEERAKGNILERFSAQQFPDLHSELNLSSLELGDSALYFCASTPGQFTGELFFGEGSRLTVL.

This clone was counted once. Here the CDR3 DNA reads TGTGCCAGCAGTTTTGGCCAGAGGGAAAAACTGTTTTTT. It specifies CASSFGQREKLFF. The chain recombines TRBV27 with TRBJ1-4; D gene ambiguous. Germline V gene sequence: CDR1 MNHEY, CDR2 SMNVEV (reference sequence). This CDR3 spans 13 amino acids. V dropped 3 bases and J dropped 8 bases, with 10 bases sitting between them.

This clone was observed once. The rearrangement joins TRBV7-3 to TRBJ2-2; TRBD2 matches 8 bases. The trim removed 0 bases at V and 1 base at J, leaving 7 bases unmatched. The CDR3 spans 18 residues. CDR1 and CDR2 from the germline V gene are SGHTA and FQGTGA. Written as DNA, the CDR3 is TGTGCCAGCAGCTTAACAGCGGGAGATGTTGGGAACACCGGGGAGCTGTTTTTT. It is translated as CASSLTAGDVGNTGELFF.

The rearrangement uses TRBV27 and TRBJ2-7; D might be TRBD1 (6 bases). CDR1 MNHEY and CDR2 SMNVEV come from the germline V gene (reference sequence). This CDR3 comprises 15 residues. Trimming removed 5 bases from V and 3 bases from J, with 17 bases in between. The CDR3 region is CASSAQGSRSYEQYF. CDR3 nucleotides: TGTGCCAGCAGTGCCCAGGGGAGTCGGAGCTACGAGCAGTACTTC.

The rearrangement joins TRBV18 to TRBJ2-1; 7 bases are shared with TRBD1. The CDR3 sequence is 15 residues long. The trim removed 3 bases at V and 4 bases at J, leaving 6 bases unmatched. Germline V gene data show CDR1 as KGHSH and CDR2 as LQKENI. CDR3 coding DNA: TGTGCCAGCTCACCCACCCTGGGACAGTACAATGAGCAGTTCTTC. Encoded protein: CASSPTLGQYNEQFF.

This sequence joins TRBV13 and TRBJ2-7, with 13 bases that match TRBD2. V trimming: 5 bases; J trimming: 3 bases; junction bases outside the gene matches: 4. Germline V CDR1 and CDR2: PRHDT, FYEKMQ (reference sequence). The CDR3 contains 15 residues. The DNA of the CDR3 is TGTGCCAGCAGCCCCCGGACTAGCGGGAGCTACGAGCAGTACTTC. Protein product: CASSPRTSGSYEQYF.

This clone was counted a few times. This CDR3 is CASSFSTGGAGELFF. CDR3 nucleotide sequence: TGTGCCAGCAGCTTCTCGACGGGCGGGGCCGGGGAGCTGTTTTTT. The chain employs TRBV7-3 and TRBJ2-2; D is perhaps TRBD2 (6 bases). CDR1 is SGHTA, CDR2 FQGTGA, per germline. Trimming took off 3 bases at V and 6 bases at J, with 14 bases between the two ends. The CDR3 length is 15 residues.

The J gene is TRBJ1-2, the V gene TRBV5-1; TRBD1 is a possible D gene (6 bases). Deletions cut 0 bases from V and 6 bases from J, with 12 bases between. The CDR3 sequence is 14 residues long. Germline V gives CDR1 SGHRS, CDR2 YFSETQ. The CDR3 coding sequence is TGCGCCAGCAGCTTGGCCGCGGCAGGGGATGGCTACACCTTC. Amino acid sequence: CASSLAAAGDGYTF.

The chain uses TRBV4-1 and TRBJ2-7; 7 positions match TRBD1. The V gene's germline CDR1 is MGHRA and CDR2 YSYEKL. The CDR3 is 15 residues long. V lost 0 bases, J lost 2 bases, and 4 bases stayed unmatched. CDR3 nucleotides: TGCGCCAGCAGCCAAGAAGGGGGCCCCACCTACGAGCAGTACTTC. It translates to CASSQEGGPTYEQYF.

This clone was picked up a small number of times. The chain couples TRBV7-9 to TRBJ2-1; D is perhaps TRBD2 (6 bases). This CDR3 comprises 15 residues. The germline V and J ends were trimmed by 5 bases and 3 bases, with 14 bases remaining between them. The germline V gene encodes CDR1 SEHNR and CDR2 FQNEAQ (reference sequence). DNA of the CDR3: TGTGCCAGCAGCCCCGGGAGATCTCGCTACAATGAGCAGTTCTTC. Amino acid sequence: CASSPGRSRYNEQFF.

The chain combines TRBV5-6 with TRBJ2-5, with TRBD2 matching 11 bases. This CDR3 contains 16 residues. The V gene end was trimmed by 0 bases and the J gene end by 5 bases; junction bases not matched to a gene: 6. CDR1 is SGHDT and CDR2 is YYEEEE in the germline V gene. The CDR3 sequence is CASSLGASGRFETQYF. CDR3 DNA sequence: TGTGCCAGCAGCTTGGGAGCTAGCGGGAGGTTCGAGACCCAGTACTTC.

The gene calls are TRBV2 and TRBJ2-3; possibly TRBD2 for D (6 bases). The CDR3 loop spans 15 amino acids. CDR1 is SNHLY, CDR2 FYNNEI, per germline. The V end was cut by 1 base, the J end by 0 bases, with 8 bases between. In DNA form, the CDR3 reads TGTGCCAGCAGTGAAGGCGGGGCCAGCACAGATACGCAGTATTTT. Translating it yields CASSEGGASTDTQYF.

The chain links TRBV7-9 to TRBJ2-5; D is unresolved. The V gene lost 5 bases and the J gene lost 5 bases, with 9 bases spanning the gap. CDR3 length: 12 amino acids. CDR1 SEHNR and CDR2 FQNEAQ come from the germline V gene (reference sequence). CDR3 protein: CASSPGWETQYF. The CDR3 DNA is TGTGCCAGCAGCCCCGGGTGGGAGACCCAGTACTTC.

The rearrangement uses TRBV14 and TRBJ1-1; the D gene is possibly TRBD1 (5 bases). The CDR3 covers 14 residues. CDR1 is SGHDN, CDR2 FVKESK, per germline. The V end lost 2 bases, the J end lost 5 bases, and 12 bases lay between the germline ends. The CDR3 DNA is TGTGCCAGCAGCCAACGGGGGTACGGGACTGAAGCTTTCTTT. This sequence encodes CASSQRGYGTEAFF.

On this clone itself: Other nucleotide sequences from this sample produce the same CDR3. This sequence joins TRBV5-1 and TRBJ1-1; no clear D gene. V lost 2 bases to trimming and J lost 4 bases, with 12 bases between them. Per the germline V gene, CDR1 is SGHRS and CDR2 is YFSETQ. The CDR3 runs to 14 residues. This CDR3 is CASSFEGLATEAFF. Written as DNA, the CDR3 is TGCGCCAGCAGCTTCGAAGGGCTAGCCACTGAAGCTTTCTTT.

The V gene is TRBV5-5, the J gene TRBJ2-2, with TRBD2 matching over 7 bases. This CDR3 contains 14 residues. V lost 5 bases, J lost 2 bases, and 3 bases stayed unmatched. CDR1 SGHKS and CDR2 YYEKEE come from the germline V gene (reference sequence). CDR3 nucleotides: TGTGCCAGCAGGGGGACTACTAACACCGGGGAGCTGTTTTTT. Amino acids: CASRGTTNTGELFF.